This TCR beta chain comes out of a study of STAT5B mutations in CD4+ large granular lymphocyte leukemia (dated by TCRdb to about 2022). Regarding the study in general: Among healthy controls, the CDR3 'QG' motif was associated with a particular HLA allele. The study compared the TCRbeta repertoires of patients with CD4+ T-cell large granular lymphocyte leukemia against those of healthy blood donors. Flow cytometry on FACSCanto II or FACSVerse confirmed that purified fractions exceeded 95% purity among lymphocytes. Study-wide conclusions, independent of this receptor: The data were not HLA-matched, and the relatively small sample size could explain the higher clonality seen in CD4+ compared with CD8+ T-LGLL. CD4-sorted patient repertoires appeared more clonal than healthy CD4+ repertoires, and this difference persisted after removing the putative leukemic clones. Each patient's main leukemic clonotypes were private, but about a quarter of these clonotypes showed up at low frequency in the non-leukemic repertoires of other patients. Enrichment of TRBV06-family usage was observed among the top patient clones (8/27) relative to healthy controls (2/35).

Comments on this clone: Its target antigen remains unknown. No base qualities exist here, and no much larger clone lies one base off it.

In the germline V gene, CDR1 corresponds to SGHRS and CDR2 to YFSETQ. V sheds 0 bases and J sheds 5 bases, leaving 11 bases between their ends. Measured from the cysteine to the phenylalanine, the CDR3 is 15 residues long. The sequence is cut down to CDR3 DNA, 45 bases in frame from base 1. Buffy coats from over 35 blood donors, supplied by the Finnish Red Cross blood service, were used as healthy controls. All TCR-sequenced material derived from peripheral blood: patient blood samples and healthy donor buffy coats. Peripheral blood mononuclear cells were isolated by Ficoll-Hypaque gradient centrifugation. Magnetic purification was used to isolate CD4+ cells from the buffy coats of the healthy controls. Genomic DNA was extracted using the Gentra Puregene Cell and Tissue kit, and a Qubit 2.0 fluorometer was used to quantify it. The immunoSEQ assay at survey resolution was applied to genomic DNA for sequencing of TCRbeta rearrangements. Regarding the original processing steps: A lowest detectable productive clonotype frequency of 2.59 x 10-5 was observed in the TCR sequencing data. Only productive TCRbeta rearrangements, defined as complete and in-frame sequences, were included in the analyses. Sample clonality was computed as Simpson clonality in the immunoSEQ Analyzer version 3.0. Based on frequency, clones were grouped as very rare, small, medium, large (1-20%) or hyperexpanded (>20%). Generation probabilities were estimated with OLGA 1.2.3, V-gene circos plots were made with VDJtools, specificities were searched in VDJdb, and CDR3 motifs were identified with GLIPH. What TCRdb holds here is the immuneACCESS table cut down to in-frame rearrangements. Part of the clones is not present; checked against another copy, under half of the missing clones reflect an unresolved V gene, and the others are unexplained. The D gene and trimming were derived from the DNA, and the V and J assignments and clone size from that table. Counted in this sample were approximately 27,000 clones; around 86% of them appeared once. The ten largest clones represent 0.25% to 0.35% of the sample.

The chain employs TRBV5-1 and TRBJ1-4, with the identity of the D gene unclear. The sample taken for sequencing was CD4+ T cells from blood buffy coats. The sequence came from a human donor in good health. The DNA sequence is given as TGCGCCAGCAGCTTGGCGGCAGGAAGAAATGAAAAACTGTTTTTT. Its coded protein is CASSLAAGRNEKLFF.